These 5 T cell receptor beta chains were sequenced from one sample in a study of shared clonotypes between healthy human individuals. The data were produced by immunoSEQ multiplex PCR, yet TCRdb's version contains in-frame clones alone and is incomplete. Of roughly 2.4 million clones detected, under 97% appear once; the ten largest clones hold roughly 0.13%. Sequenced sample: naive CD4+ T cells sorted from blood. Subset of the sample: CD45RA+ positively selected. The receptors were gathered from a man younger than 35 in good health.

CDR3 in DNA: TGTGCCAGCCGTCCAGGGGGTTCGTCACCCCTCCACTTT. Protein sequence: CASRPGGSSPLHF. The chain carries TRBV19 and TRBJ1-6; 7 bases match TRBD1. Germline V gives CDR1 LNHDA, CDR2 SQIVND (reference sequence). The CDR3 spans 13 residues. V dropped 9 bases and J dropped 10; count of bases not matched to a gene: 9.

This sequence joins TRBV5-6 and TRBJ2-7, with TRBD1 identical over 8 bases. V shed 5 bases, J shed 5 bases, and the junction held 9 bases outside the gene matches. Germline CDR1 reads SGHDT; CDR2 reads YYEEEE. The CDR3 has 14 amino acids. DNA for the CDR3: TGTGCCAGCAGTCAGGGGGCGACGGTCCACGAGCAGTACTTC. Translated, it gives CASSQGATVHEQYF. The full variable domain, with the rest looked up from reference TRBV5-6 and TRBJ2-7, is DAGVTQSPTHLIKTRGQQVTLRCSPKSGHDTVSWYQQALGQGPQFIFQYYEEEERQRGNFPDRFSGHQFPNYSSELNVNALLLGDSALYLCASSQGATVHEQYFGPGTRLTVT.

In DNA, the CDR3 is TGTGCCAGCAGCTGGGACCCGCCTAATAATTCACCCCTCCACTTT. It codes for CASSWDPPNNSPLHF. V and J are TRBV2 and TRBJ1-6; D is perhaps TRBD1 (5 bases). V lost 6 bases and J lost 5, with 14 bases in between. Germline CDR1 reads SNHLY; CDR2 reads FYNNEI. This CDR3 is built from 15 residues.

As to this clone: Distinct nucleotide sequences in the sample also encode this CDR3. V gene TRBV5-1 combines with J gene TRBJ2-7; 10 positions agree with TRBD1. CDR3 length equals 15 residues. Germline V lookup: CDR1 SGHRS, CDR2 YFSETQ. The ends lost 0 bases at V and 6 bases at J; junction bases unmatched: 6. The CDR3, as DNA: TGCGCCAGCAGCTTGGCAGGGACAGGGGTCGGCGAGCAGTACTTC. Translated: CASSLAGTGVGEQYF.

This clone has more than one count but fewer than ten. The sample holds other DNA sequences that translate to the same CDR3. This rearrangement joins TRBV5-1 to TRBJ2-5, with D possibly matching TRBD1 (5 bases). Looked up from germline, CDR1 is SGHRS and CDR2 is YFSETQ. The CDR3 length is 12 residues. The germline V and J ends were trimmed by 1 base and 5 bases, with 6 bases remaining between them. The CDR3, as DNA: TGCGCCAGCAGCTTGCCAGGGGAGACCCAGTACTTC. This sequence encodes CASSLPGETQYF.